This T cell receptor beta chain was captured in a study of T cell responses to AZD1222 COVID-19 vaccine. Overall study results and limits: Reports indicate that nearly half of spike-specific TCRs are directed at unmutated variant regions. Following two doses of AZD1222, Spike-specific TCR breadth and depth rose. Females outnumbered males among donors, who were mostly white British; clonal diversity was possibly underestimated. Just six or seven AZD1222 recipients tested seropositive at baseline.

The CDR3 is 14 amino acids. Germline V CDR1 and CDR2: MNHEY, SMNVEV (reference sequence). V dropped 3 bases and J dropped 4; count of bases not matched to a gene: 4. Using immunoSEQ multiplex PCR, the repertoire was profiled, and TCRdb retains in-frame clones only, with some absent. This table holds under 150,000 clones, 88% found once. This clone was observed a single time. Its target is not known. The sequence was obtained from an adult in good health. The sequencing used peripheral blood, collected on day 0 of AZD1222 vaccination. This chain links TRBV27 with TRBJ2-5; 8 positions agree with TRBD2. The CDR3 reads CASSFSGISETQYF. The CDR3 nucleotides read TGTGCCAGCAGTTTTAGCGGGATTTCAGAGACCCAGTACTTC.